The TCR beta chain under discussion was sequenced for a study of T cell responses to AZD1222 COVID-19 vaccine. As for the study in general: Second-dose intervals of approximately 4 or approximately 12 weeks were pooled.

Here immunoSEQ multiplex PCR was the method, and the copy in TCRdb shows in-frame clones only, minus some. The data show approximately 110,000 clones, with roughly nine tenths seen just once and around 1.2% held by the top ten. A remark on this clone: Its antigen is currently unknown.

V lost 4 bases and J 5 bases, leaving 14 bases between the germline ends. This CDR3 has 14 amino acids. Per the germline V gene, CDR1 is SGHVS and CDR2 is FNYEAQ. Findings and limits, study-wide: Nearly half of unique spike-specific TCRs reportedly avoided B.1.351 and B.1.1.7 mutated regions. Donors in the cohort were predominantly white British and more often female, and clonal diversity was possibly underestimated.

This sample comprised peripheral blood, obtained on day 0 of AZD1222 vaccination. V usage is TRBV7-6 and J usage is TRBJ2-5; D uncertain. This TCR derives from an adult in good health. CDR3 loop: CASSSGPRTETQYF. Here the CDR3 DNA reads TGTGCCAGCAGCTCGGGTCCTAGGACCGAGACCCAGTACTTC.